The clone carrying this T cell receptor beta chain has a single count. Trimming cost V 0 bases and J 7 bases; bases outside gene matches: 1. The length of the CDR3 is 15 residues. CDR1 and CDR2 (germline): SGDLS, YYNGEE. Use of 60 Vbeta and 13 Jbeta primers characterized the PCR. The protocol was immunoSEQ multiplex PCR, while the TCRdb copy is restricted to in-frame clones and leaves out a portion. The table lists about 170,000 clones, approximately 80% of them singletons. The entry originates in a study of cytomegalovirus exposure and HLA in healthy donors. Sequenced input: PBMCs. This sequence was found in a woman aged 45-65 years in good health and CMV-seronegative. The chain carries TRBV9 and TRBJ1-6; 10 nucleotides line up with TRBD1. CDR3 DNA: TGTGCCAGCAGCGTAGGGGGACAGGGGAATTCACCCCTCCACTTT. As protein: CASSVGGQGNSPLHF.